Shown below are 14 T cell receptor beta chains from a single sample sequenced in a study of T cell clonotyping in hematopoietic cell transplantation. The method was immunoSEQ multiplex PCR; TCRdb's version includes in-frame clones alone and lacks a portion of them. The sample includes 15,000 to 20,000 clones, 86% of them seen just once. Regarding time point: recipient sample about 28 days before transplant, after cytoreduction. The material was peripheral blood mononuclear cells, obtained before stem cell transplant. Every receptor here comes from a man in his forties or fifties with acute myeloid leukemia. Some clones in this sample may be carry-over from other donors' samples.

J is TRBJ1-5 and V is TRBV27; the D is unclear. This CDR3 has 10 amino acids. Germline V gene lookup returns CDR1 MNHEY and CDR2 SMNVEV (reference sequence). Trimming stripped 9 bases from V and 4 bases from J, with 4 bases between. The CDR3 region is CARPNQPQHF. The DNA for the CDR3 is TGTGCCAGACCGAATCAGCCCCAGCATTTT.

The J gene is TRBJ2-7, the V gene TRBV4-3; TRBD1 agrees at 8 bases. J gave up 4 bases and V 0 bases, and 11 bases lay outside the gene matches. CDR1 is LGHNA and CDR2 is YSLEER in the germline V gene. This CDR3 is built from 17 residues. This CDR3 reads CASSQEITGTGIYEQYF. CDR3 bases: TGCGCCAGCAGCCAAGAGATAACCGGGACAGGAATATACGAGCAGTACTTC.

This chain joins TRBV5-1 and TRBJ1-2; D ambiguous. From germline, CDR1 is SGHRS and CDR2 YFSETQ. The CDR3 is 15 residues long. Trimming took off 3 bases at V and 6 bases at J, with 18 bases between the two ends. CDR3 protein: CASSSANVLAHGYTF. CDR3 nucleotide sequence: TGCGCCAGCAGCTCCGCCAACGTTCTCGCACATGGCTACACCTTC. The complete variable domain, with remaining parts taken from reference TRBV5-1 and TRBJ1-2, reads KAGVTQTPRYLIKTRGQQVTLSCSPISGHRSVSWYQQTPGQGLQFLFEYFSETQRNKGNFPGRFSGRQFSNSRSEMNVSTLELGDSALYLCASSSANVLAHGYTFGSGTRLTVV.

This chain links TRBV29-1 with TRBJ1-4; no definite D call. The CDR3 contains 12 residues. Per germline, CDR1 SQVTM and CDR2 ANQGSEA. Trimming left V 5 bases short and J 3 bases short, with 7 bases between. CDR3 loop: CSVWLANEKLFF. The DNA of the CDR3 is TGCAGCGTTTGGCTGGCTAATGAAAAACTGTTTTTT.

The chain is built from TRBV7-8 and TRBJ2-1; 9 bases align to TRBD1. This CDR3 spans 14 amino acids. In germline, CDR1 is SGHVS, CDR2 FQNEAQ. V shed 4 bases, J shed 5 bases, and the junction held 3 bases outside the gene matches. CDR3 nucleotides: TGTGCCAGCAGCTGGGGGACAGGGAACAATGAGCAGTTCTTC. Encoded protein: CASSWGTGNNEQFF.

The chain carries TRBV18 and TRBJ2-5, with D perhaps matching TRBD1 or TRBD2 (5 bases each). V dropped 1 base and J dropped 0 bases, with 15 bases sitting between them. The CDR3 runs 17 residues. Germline V gene data show CDR1 as KGHSH and CDR2 as LQKENI. CDR3 residues: CASSPLTGTADQETQYF. The CDR3 DNA sequence: TGTGCCAGCTCACCACTTACCGGGACCGCAGACCAAGAGACCCAGTACTTC.

This clone was seen a single time. The chain combines TRBV27 with TRBJ2-5, with a possible D match to TRBD1 (6 bases). This CDR3 region has 16 residues. From germline, CDR1 is MNHEY and CDR2 SMNVEV (reference sequence). V was shortened by 3 bases and J by 0 bases, with 14 bases between the two germline ends. The CDR3 sequence is CASSFYRANHQETQYF. In nucleotides, the CDR3 is TGTGCCAGCAGTTTTTACAGGGCTAACCACCAAGAGACCCAGTACTTC.

This clone was recorded only once. This rearrangement joins TRBV29-1 to TRBJ2-3; D call uncertain. In germline, CDR1 is SQVTM, CDR2 ANQGSEA. V was trimmed by 2 bases and J by 3 bases, leaving 15 bases between them. The CDR3 extends over 15 amino acids. This chain's CDR3 is CSVELGNQRTDTQYF. The DNA for the CDR3 is TGCAGCGTTGAATTGGGGAACCAACGAACAGATACGCAGTATTTT.

This chain uses TRBV27 with TRBJ2-3; 10 bases map to TRBD2. J gave up 2 bases and V 3 bases, and 2 bases lay outside the gene matches. Per germline, CDR1 MNHEY and CDR2 SMNVEV (reference sequence). The CDR3 consists of 15 residues. The CDR3 coding sequence is TGTGCCAGCAGTTTTGGACTAGCGGTCACAGATACGCAGTATTTT. Translating gives CASSFGLAVTDTQYF.

The chain recombines TRBV2 with TRBJ1-1; D is possibly TRBD1 (5 bases). With 4 bases removed from V and 2 bases from J, the gap between germline ends came to 8 bases. The V gene's germline CDR1 is SNHLY and CDR2 FYNNEI. This CDR3 has 13 residues. The DNA for the CDR3 is TGTGCCAGCAGTGCCGACAGAAACACTGAAGCTTTCTTT. This gives the protein CASSADRNTEAFF.

The chain links TRBV9 to TRBJ2-7; 10 nucleotides agree with TRBD1. Unmatched junction bases numbered 3, after V lost 3 bases and J lost 0 bases. The germline V gene encodes CDR1 SGDLS and CDR2 YYNGEE. This CDR3 contains 15 residues. The CDR3: CASSEGDRGSYEQYF. The CDR3 DNA reads as TGTGCCAGCAGCGAGGGGGACAGGGGCTCCTACGAGCAGTACTTC.

V and J are TRBV5-5 and TRBJ1-5, with D maybe TRBD1 (5 bases). Germline V CDR1 and CDR2: SGHKS, YYEKEE (reference sequence). This CDR3 contains 14 residues. Trimming pared 0 bases from V and 7 bases from J, leaving 11 bases between. The CDR3 bases are TGTGCCAGCAGCTTGGCGTTAGGGGTCCAGCCCCAGCATTTT. Protein sequence: CASSLALGVQPQHF. The variable domain in full, with the rest retrieved from reference TRBV5-5 and TRBJ1-5, is DAGVTQSPTHLIKTRGQQVTLRCSPISGHKSVSWYQQVLGQGPQFIFQYYEKEERGRGNFPDRFSARQFPNYSSELNVNALLLGDSALYLCASSLALGVQPQHFGDGTRLSIL.

This sequence joins TRBV7-2 and TRBJ1-2; no reliable D call. V was clipped by 7 bases and J by 2 bases, with 11 bases between them. This CDR3 comprises 13 residues. Per the germline V gene, CDR1 is SGHTA and CDR2 is FQGNSA. As DNA, the CDR3 is TGTGCCAGCACCCCTCGGGAGAACTATGGCTACACCTTC. Translation gives CASTPRENYGYTF.

This clone turned up a few times. This chain connects TRBV4-3 to TRBJ1-1; tentative D call: TRBD1 (5 bases). Trimming shortened V by 6 bases and J by 5 bases, and 13 bases separated the two germline ends. The CDR3 is made up of 13 amino acids. Germline V gene data show CDR1 as LGHNA and CDR2 as YSLEER. The CDR3 DNA follows: TGCGCCAGCAGACTAGCCTGGGGGACTGAAGCTTTCTTT. This encodes CASRLAWGTEAFF.